Listed below are T cell receptor beta chains from one sample, sequenced in a study of regulatory T cells in long-lasting Graves disease. TCRdb re-called the multiplex PCR reads with MiXCR, one entry per CDR3 protein. The table has around 450,000 distinct CDR3 sequences, around a fifth seen once; the top ten hold about 6.6%. The source was peripheral blood mononuclear cells (PBMCs), collected when the disease was refractory, from a patient treated with antithyroid drugs. Every receptor here comes from a female donor with Graves disease. Both conserved end residues are part of each CDR3. D genes are given only for firm matches. Size tells how often a clone was seen (once, few, many) or the class of an expanded clone, and some rows leave it out.

D: NA; V: TRBV28; J: TRBJ2-6; size: few; DNA: TGTGCCAGCGGCGATTCTGGGGCCAACGTCCTGACTTTC; CDR3: CASGDSGANVLTF
D: TRBD1; V: TRBV5-1; J: TRBJ1-4; size: NA; DNA: TGCGCCAGCAGCATCGGGGACAGGGAAAATGAAAAACTGTTTTTT; CDR3: CASSIGDRENEKLFF
D: NA; V: TRBV24-1; J: TRBJ2-5; size: NA; DNA: TGTGCCACCAGGGGGGCAGAAAAAGAGACCCAGTACTTC; CDR3: CATRGAEKETQYF
D: NA; V: TRBV28; J: TRBJ2-7; size: many; DNA: TGTGCCAGCAGTTTAAGGGGCGCGGCCTACGAGCAGTACTTC; CDR3: CASSLRGAAYEQYF
D: TRBD2; V: TRBV6-6; J: TRBJ2-2; size: NA; DNA: TGTGCCAGCAGTTCCAACCCGGGACTAGCGGGGGCGAACACCGGGGAGCTGTTTTTT; CDR3: CASSSNPGLAGANTGELFF
D: TRBD1; V: TRBV19; J: TRBJ2-7; size: few; DNA: TGTGCCAGTAGTCCCGGGACAGCCCTGCAGGGCTACGAGCAGTACTTC; CDR3: CASSPGTALQGYEQYF
D: TRBD2; V: TRBV20-1; J: TRBJ2-7; size: once; DNA: TGCAGTGCTAGGATATCTAGCGGGGGCTACGAGCAGTACTTC; CDR3: CSARISSGGYEQYF
D: TRBD1; V: TRBV6-1; J: TRBJ1-2; size: NA; DNA: TGTGCCAGCAGCTTCCATCCCGGGACAGGGAACTATGGCTACACCTTC; CDR3: CASSFHPGTGNYGYTF
D: NA; V: TRBV7-2; J: TRBJ1-2; size: many; DNA: TGTGCCAGCAGCTTCGGGGCAACCTTTGGCTACACCTTC; CDR3: CASSFGATFGYTF
D: NA; V: TRBV7-3; J: TRBJ1-1; size: few; DNA: TGTGCCAGCAGCCAACAGGGCGGGGACACTGAAGCTTTCTTT; CDR3: CASSQQGGDTEAFF
D: NA; V: TRBV5-1; J: TRBJ1-1; size: few; DNA: TGCGCCAGCAGCACTTACACCTCCGGACAGAACACTGAAGCTTTCTTT; CDR3: CASSTYTSGQNTEAFF
D: TRBD1; V: TRBV7-2; J: TRBJ1-2; size: NA; DNA: TGTGCCAGCAGCCCCGGCTATACGGGGCAGGGGGCTGGCTACACCTTC; CDR3: CASSPGYTGQGAGYTF
D: TRBD1; V: TRBV29-1; J: TRBJ1-1; size: few; DNA: TGCAGCTCGCGGGGTTTGGGCAGGGGGCGATTCCTTGGTACTGAAGCTTTCTTT; CDR3: CSSRGLGRGRFLGTEAFF
D: NA; V: TRBV10-3; J: TRBJ1-6; size: NA; DNA: TGTGCCATCAGTGACGCTGCCTATAATTCACCCCTCCACTTT; CDR3: CAISDAAYNSPLHF
D: TRBD2; V: TRBV24-1; J: TRBJ2-7; size: NA; DNA: TGTGCCACCAGTGAGGGACTAGCGGGATTCGAGCAGTACTTC; CDR3: CATSEGLAGFEQYF
D: TRBD1; V: TRBV2; J: TRBJ2-2; size: few; DNA: TGTGCCAGCACCGGCCCGCGGGCGGGACAGGGGAAGTCCGGGGAGCTGTTTTTT; CDR3: CASTGPRAGQGKSGELFF
D: TRBD2; V: TRBV29-1; J: TRBJ2-7; size: NA; DNA: TGCAGCGTAGGACTAGATTCCTACGAGCAGTACTTC; CDR3: CSVGLDSYEQYF
D: NA; V: TRBV12-3/TRBV12-4; J: TRBJ1-1; size: many; DNA: TGTGCCAGCAGTTTTGACAAGAACACTGAAGCTTTCTTT; CDR3: CASSFDKNTEAFF
D: TRBD2; V: TRBV29-1; J: TRBJ2-2; size: NA; DNA: TGCAGCGTTGTACTAGCGGGCACCGGGGAGCTGTTTTTT; CDR3: CSVVLAGTGELFF
D: NA; V: TRBV2; J: TRBJ1-1; size: many; DNA: TGTGCCAGCACACCGGACCTGAACACTGAAGCTTTCTTT; CDR3: CASTPDLNTEAFF
D: NA; V: TRBV20-1; J: TRBJ2-7; size: NA; DNA: TGCAGTGCTATCCGGACCTACGAGCAGTACTTC; CDR3: CSAIRTYEQYF
D: TRBD2; V: TRBV5-1; J: TRBJ2-1; size: once; DNA: TGCGCCAGCAGAGGGTCAGTAGCGGGGTCTAATGAGCAGTTCTTC; CDR3: CASRGSVAGSNEQFF
D: TRBD2; V: TRBV30; J: TRBJ2-7; size: few; DNA: TGTGCCTGGAGGACCCCGGGGGGTGGAACCTACGAGCAGTACTTC; CDR3: CAWRTPGGGTYEQYF
D: NA; V: TRBV29-1; J: TRBJ2-2; size: few; DNA: TGCAGCGTTGAATTGGCAGAGAGGAACACCGGGGAGCTGTTTTTT; CDR3: CSVELAERNTGELFF
D: NA; V: TRBV7-2; J: TRBJ2-7; size: many; DNA: TGTGCCAGCTCCAATCGGGGCGAGCAGTACTTC; CDR3: CASSNRGEQYF
D: NA; V: TRBV4-1; J: TRBJ1-1; size: NA; DNA: TGCGCCAGCAGCCGGCCGGGAACGTTTAACACTGAAGCTTTCTTT; CDR3: CASSRPGTFNTEAFF
D: TRBD1; V: TRBV20-1; J: TRBJ2-7; size: NA; DNA: TGCAGTGCTAGAGATGGGCAGGGGGCGGGCGAGCAGTACTTC; CDR3: CSARDGQGAGEQYF
D: TRBD1; V: TRBV19; J: TRBJ1-5; size: few; DNA: TGTGCCAGTAGTAGGTCAACAGGGGTTAGCAATCAGCCCCAGCATTTT; CDR3: CASSRSTGVSNQPQHF
D: NA; V: TRBV27; J: TRBJ1-6; size: many; DNA: TGTGCCAGCAGAGCTCTACTTAGCTCCTATAATTCACCCCTCCACTTT; CDR3: CASRALLSSYNSPLHF
D: NA; V: TRBV9; J: TRBJ1-2; size: many; DNA: TGTGCCAGCAGCGGGACAGATCGCTATGGCTACACCTTC; CDR3: CASSGTDRYGYTF
D: NA; V: TRBV20-1; J: TRBJ1-1; size: NA; DNA: TGCAGTGCTAGAGACACCGGGACCTGGGGTACTGAAGCTTTCTTT; CDR3: CSARDTGTWGTEAFF
D: NA; V: TRBV6-1; J: TRBJ1-5; size: NA; DNA: TGTGCCAGCAGTGACCCCGGACGGGAAAGCAATCAGCCCCAGCATTTT; CDR3: CASSDPGRESNQPQHF
D: NA; V: TRBV28; J: TRBJ1-1; size: NA; DNA: TGTGCCAGCCAGCCCCTGGGACTAAACACTGAAGCTTTCTTT; CDR3: CASQPLGLNTEAFF
D: NA; V: TRBV5-1; J: TRBJ1-2; size: NA; DNA: TGCGCCAGCAGCTCGGCCGAGCGGGGGGGCGGTGAATATGGCTACACCTTC; CDR3: CASSSAERGGGEYGYTF
D: NA; V: TRBV25-1; J: TRBJ1-2; size: many; DNA: TGTGCCAGCAGTGAGGCAGGGGTGGCTGGCTACACCTTC; CDR3: CASSEAGVAGYTF
D: TRBD1; V: TRBV7-2; J: TRBJ1-5; size: many; DNA: TGTGCCAGCAGCTGGGGACAGGGGGGCAATCAGCCCCAGCATTTT; CDR3: CASSWGQGGNQPQHF
D: TRBD1; V: TRBV7-8; J: TRBJ2-4; size: many; DNA: TGTGCCAGCAGCTTAGCGTGGACAGGGGGAGGCATTCAGTACTTC; CDR3: CASSLAWTGGGIQYF
D: NA; V: TRBV4-2; J: TRBJ2-5; size: NA; DNA: TGTGCCAGCAGCCTCTCCCCGGAGGAGACCCAGTACTTC; CDR3: CASSLSPEETQYF
D: NA; V: TRBV11-2; J: TRBJ2-7; size: NA; DNA: TGTGCCAGCAGCCCCTTCGTCCAGGGGTCTTACGAGCAGTACTTC; CDR3: CASSPFVQGSYEQYF
D: NA; V: TRBV29-1; J: TRBJ1-2; size: NA; DNA: TGCAGCGTGGGGGAAGGACTTAACTATGGCTACACCTTC; CDR3: CSVGEGLNYGYTF
D: TRBD1; V: TRBV6-1; J: TRBJ1-5; size: many; DNA: TGTGCCAGCATACATCTTCCGGGACAGGGGGTTCTTTATAGCAATCAGCCCCAGCATTTT; CDR3: CASIHLPGQGVLYSNQPQHF
D: NA; V: TRBV28; J: TRBJ1-2; size: many; DNA: TGTGCCAGCAGTGGTTTTTATGGCTACACCTTC; CDR3: CASSGFYGYTF
D: NA; V: TRBV14; J: TRBJ2-7; size: few; DNA: TGTGCCAGCAGCCAAGTTGCCGGGACCTACGAGCAGTACTTC; CDR3: CASSQVAGTYEQYF
D: NA; V: TRBV29-1; J: TRBJ1-2; size: few; DNA: TGCAGCGTTGAAGGCCAGGCTGGCTACACCTTC; CDR3: CSVEGQAGYTF
D: TRBD2; V: TRBV5-1; J: TRBJ2-3; size: NA; DNA: TGCGCCAGCAGCATGACTAGCGGCTCACACACAGATACGCAGTATTTT; CDR3: CASSMTSGSHTDTQYF
D: NA; V: TRBV12-3/TRBV12-4; J: TRBJ1-5; size: many; DNA: TGTGCCAGCAGCCCCGGGCAGTATAGCAATCAGCCCCAGCATTTT; CDR3: CASSPGQYSNQPQHF
D: NA; V: TRBV2; J: TRBJ1-1; size: many; DNA: TGTGCCAGCAGCCGGAGGGGGTTAATGAACACTGAAGCTTTCTTT; CDR3: CASSRRGLMNTEAFF
D: NA; V: TRBV7-3; J: TRBJ1-1; size: NA; DNA: TGTGCCAGCAGCCGGGCCCCCAGAGACACTGAAGCTTTCTTT; CDR3: CASSRAPRDTEAFF
D: TRBD2; V: TRBV5-4; J: TRBJ2-2; size: NA; DNA: TGTGCCAGCAGTCATAGACTAGCAAACACCGGGGAGCTGTTTTTT; CDR3: CASSHRLANTGELFF
D: NA; V: TRBV2; J: TRBJ2-3; size: NA; DNA: TGTGCCAGCAGTGTCGACCGCTCAGATACGCAGTATTTT; CDR3: CASSVDRSDTQYF
D: TRBD2; V: TRBV5-6; J: TRBJ2-7; size: many; DNA: TGTGCCAGCAGCTTCCTAGCGGGTGTCGAGCAGTACTTC; CDR3: CASSFLAGVEQYF
D: NA; V: TRBV6-2/TRBV6-3; J: TRBJ2-5; size: few; DNA: TGTGCCAGCAGAGACAGTTTAGAGACCCAGTACTTC; CDR3: CASRDSLETQYF
D: NA; V: TRBV2; J: TRBJ1-4; size: many; DNA: TGTGCCAGCAGCCAGAGGTATATACAGGGCATAGGACTGTTTTTT; CDR3: CASSQRYIQGIGLFF
D: NA; V: TRBV7-3; J: TRBJ2-6; size: many; DNA: TGTGCCAGCAGCCCCCGCCCGGAGGCCAACGTCCTGACTTTC; CDR3: CASSPRPEANVLTF
D: NA; V: TRBV14; J: TRBJ1-3; size: NA; DNA: TGTGCCAGCAGCCAGGGGCCCACCTTCTCTGGAAACACCATATATTTT; CDR3: CASSQGPTFSGNTIYF